The clone carrying this T cell receptor beta chain came up once. No antigen is known for it. Germline V gene data show CDR1 as SGHAT and CDR2 as FQNNGV. CDR3 length equals 12 residues. V gave up 5 bases and J gave up 4 bases, with 8 bases separating them. The PCR had 60 Vbeta and 13 Jbeta primers. Some clones are missing from TCRdb's copy, which holds only in-frame ones; the method was immunoSEQ multiplex PCR. The data show over 65,000 clones, approximately 81% seen once. This entry belongs to a study of cytomegalovirus exposure and HLA in healthy donors. Study-level results: Earlier results showed most TCR beta V segments being productive about 87% or about 30% of the time. Exclusion applied to some V segments, including TRBV6-2 and TRBV6-3, as they were indistinguishable. Cytomegalovirus-associated status was assigned to more than 150 TCR beta chains.

Sequencing was done on a sample of PBMCs. This clonotype was sampled from a woman aged 25 to 39 in good health and CMV-seropositive. V is TRBV11-2 and J is TRBJ1-1; a possible D gene is TRBD1 (5 bases). CDR3 loop: CASSRGGTEAFF. In DNA, the CDR3 is TGTGCCAGCAGCAGGGGAGGCACTGAAGCTTTCTTT.